This TCR beta chain stems from a study of CD8+ T cells in alopecia areata. Turning to the study itself: Percentage of affected scalp area was the basis on which treated patients' severity was scored.

The study, taken as a whole, reports: Expanded CD8+ clones among the top 100, and scalp clonality, were significantly decreased by tofacitinib. In scalp and blood, many expanded lesional clones persisted during tofacitinib. Tissue-resident alphabeta T cells belonging to normal skin likewise get sequenced within scalp specimens.

Worth noting for this clone: The antigen is not known.

The authors extracted RNA and reverse transcribed it into cDNA as the sequencing template. Produced via immunoSEQ multiplex PCR; TCRdb's table is partial and in-frame only. The table has 140,000 to 150,000 clones, nearly 55% seen once; the top ten hold less than 20%. Treatment meaning: oral pan-JAK inhibitor, 5-10 mg twice daily. This CDR3 has 14 residues. The V gene lost 1 base and the J gene lost 1 base, with 7 bases spanning the gap. Germline V lookup: CDR1 LGHNA, CDR2 YNFKEQ. The rearrangement uses TRBV4-2 and TRBJ1-1; no firm D call. Sequencing used CD8+ T cells sorted from blood, obtained at week 4, from a patient treated with tofacitinib. The TCR originated in a human donor with alopecia areata. CDR3 loop: CASSQGLGNTEAFF. The CDR3 nucleotides read TGTGCCAGCAGCCAAGGGCTCGGGAACACTGAAGCTTTCTTT.